This TCR beta chain comes out of a study of cytomegalovirus exposure and HLA in healthy donors. The wider study: Out of 398 genotyped donors, roughly 83% belonged to the Caucasian-associated ancestry cluster.

The PCR had 60 Vbeta and 13 Jbeta primers. The method was immunoSEQ multiplex PCR; TCRdb's version includes in-frame clones alone and lacks a portion of them. The sample lists some 190,000 clones, approximately 81% seen once, with approximately 2.3% in the top ten. CDR1 and CDR2 (germline): LNHDA, SQIVND (reference sequence). V dropped 5 bases and J dropped 5 bases, with 18 bases sitting between them. CDR3 length: 15 amino acids. The chain carries TRBV19 and TRBJ2-5, with a weak D call TRBD2 (5 bases). This clonotype was sampled from a male donor in good health and CMV-seronegative. Sequencing used PBMCs. The DNA for the CDR3 is TGTGCCAGTAGTGATGAAAAGCGACGGGGTGAGACCCAGTACTTC. Translated, it gives CASSDEKRRGETQYF.